The clone carrying this T cell receptor beta chain is a singleton in its sample. Its target is not known. Trimming removed 11 bases at V and 2 bases at J, with 13 bases between. Per the germline V gene, CDR1 is SEHNR and CDR2 is FQNEAQ (reference sequence). This CDR3 is built from 14 residues. This record belongs to a study of CD8 T cells in Susac syndrome. The study's findings and limits: The study's TCR sequencing and HLA analysis covered a relatively small number of individuals, and the study acknowledged this.

Sequencing of TCR beta, carried out with a high-throughput approach, was applied to CD8+ and CD4+ T cells from the blood. The RNA input was roughly 0.45 to 1 ug, and it was reverse transcribed with random hexamers. Amplification of TCR beta CDR3 was carried out by immunoSEQ multiplex PCR, which covered 54 Vbeta and 13 Jbeta segments. Using its own MiXCR run on the immunoSEQ multiplex PCR reads, TCRdb lists one record per CDR3 protein. Counted here are about 69,000 distinct CDR3 sequences, 95% occurring once; the ten biggest clones make up roughly 0.22%. This chain links TRBV7-9 with TRBJ2-6, with a weak D call TRBD1 (6 bases). The sample taken for sequencing was CD8+ T cells from PBMCs. This TCR came from a human donor in good health. CDR3 residues: CAEAGDAGANVLTF. CDR3 in DNA: TGTGCCGAAGCAGGGGACGCTGGGGCCAACGTCCTGACTTTC.